This TCR beta chain came from a study of tumor-infiltrating lymphocytes in primary liver carcinoma. Study as a whole: The patients presented with primary liver carcinoma, which was managed through surgical resection. Samples had roughly 3.5 to 7.5 million productive TCRbeta reads, comparable between tissue types.

V lost 7 bases and J 3 bases, leaving 15 bases between the germline ends. CDR1 SNHLY and CDR2 FYNNEI come from the germline V gene. The CDR3 covers 14 residues. Total RNA (roughly 0.45 ug) served as template for TCR beta cDNA synthesis primed by a constant-region primer. Sequencing libraries for TCR beta derived from three nested multiplex PCR rounds that used slightly modified ARM-PCR. The two initial PCR rounds, about 9 cycles each, used TRBV1-TRBV30 forward and C-beta reverse primers. TCRdb itself ran the multiplex PCR reads through MiXCR, one entry per CDR3 protein. The sample contains about 330,000 distinct CDR3 sequences, almost 65% of which appear only once. This clonotype was seen only a few times. Antigen specificity is unknown. Unsorted whole blood supplied the RNA, and germline DNA was extracted too. Study results and limitations: In tumor-adjacent and tumor-blood pairs, overlap was lower than in tumor region pairs. Tumors had a top-250-clone fraction that was significantly higher than blood (p = 0.039).

The rearrangement uses TRBV2 and TRBJ1-1, with D possibly being TRBD1 (5 bases). Material: peripheral blood. This TCR derives from a man aged 35 to 55 with primary liver carcinoma and hepatitis B virus infection. The CDR3 loop reads CASTLRQIHTEAFF. CDR3 coding DNA: TGTGCCAGCACCTTAAGACAGATCCACACTGAAGCTTTCTTT.